The clone carrying this T cell receptor delta chain was observed a handful of times. TCRdb fed the RT-PCR reads to CATT. The data contain under 550 delta-chain clones, less than 3.5% of them singletons. The source of the sample is a study of gamma-delta T cells after stem cell transplantation. Germline trimming cut 0 bases from V and 2 bases from J; bases unmatched to any gene: 2. The germline CDR1 and CDR2 sequences are GEAIGNYY and EKD. This CDR3 spans 15 amino acids. This clonotype was sampled from a human donor. It is not recorded whose cells these are; they may come from a transplant donor. The chain uses TRDV2 and TRDJ1; 10 bases fit TRDD3. Sample: gamma-delta T cells. CDR3 amino acids: CACDTLLGDTDKLIF. In DNA, the CDR3 is TGTGCCTGTGACACCCTACTGGGGGATACCGATAAACTCATCTTT.